Presented here are 29 T cell receptor beta chains from one specimen sequenced in a study of T cells after yellow fever vaccination. Each CDR3 protein gets one entry after TCRdb re-called the 5' RACE reads with MiXCR. The sample comprises more than 250,000 distinct CDR3 sequences, about 6.6% of which are singletons, and 15% to 20% rests with the top ten. The specimen comprised PBMCs, sampled about 41 days after the first yellow fever vaccination. These receptor sequences come from a man in his late teens or twenties who received the YFV17D yellow fever vaccine.

Here the CDR3 reads CASSQDLAGPFEKLFF. In nucleotides, the CDR3 is TGCGCCAGCAGCCAAGATCTGGCAGGCCCCTTTGAAAAACTGTTTTTT. The rearrangement links TRBV4-3 to TRBJ1-4, with no clear D. This CDR3 is built from 16 residues. Germline CDR1 and CDR2: LGHNA and YSLEER. V lost 0 bases and J lost 7, with 15 bases in between.

There are many counts of this clonotype. The rearrangement links TRBV20-1 to TRBJ2-1; D remains ambiguous. Germline CDR1 reads DFQATT; CDR2 reads SNEGSKA (reference sequence). V lost 5 bases and J lost 14, with 13 bases in between. The CDR3 has 10 residues. This CDR3 is CSALARLEFF. CDR3 nucleotide sequence: TGCAGTGCTTTGGCTCGACTTGAGTTCTTC.

This clonotype showed up many times. The chain recombines TRBV20-1 with TRBJ2-5; no firm D call. The CDR3 runs to 13 residues. The ends were cut back, 2 bases at V and 5 bases at J, with 12 bases in the middle. Germline V CDR1 and CDR2: DFQATT, SNEGSKA (reference sequence). In nucleotides, the CDR3 is TGCAGTGCTAGAAGGACCCAGAGGGAGACCCAGTACTTC. Encoded protein: CSARRTQRETQYF.

This chain uses TRBV12-3 or TRBV12-4 with TRBJ1-2; 8 bases line up with TRBD1. CDR3 length: 15 amino acids. V dropped 6 bases and J dropped 3; count of bases not matched to a gene: 9. CDR3 DNA sequence: TGTGCCAGCAGCAGCTCTCCGACAGGGGACTATGGCTACACCTTC. Translating gives CASSSSPTGDYGYTF.

In its sample, this clonotype was seen many times. The CDR3 DNA is TGTGCCAGCAGCTTGCAGTTGAACACTGAAGCTTTCTTT. It translates to CASSLQLNTEAFF. V and J are TRBV7-2 and TRBJ1-1; D gene ambiguous. Deletions cut 3 bases from V and 0 bases from J, with 5 bases between. The germline V gene has CDR1 SGHTA and CDR2 FQGNSA. This CDR3 spans 13 amino acids.

This clonotype was seen a handful of times. This chain connects TRBV7-2 to TRBJ2-6; TRBD1 matches at 10 bases. Germline values: CDR1 SGHTA, CDR2 FQGNSA. This CDR3 spans 17 amino acids. The V and J ends lost 3 bases and 3 bases, in that order; junction bases with no gene match: 5. The CDR3: CASSFGTGVGGANVLTF. The CDR3 region has the DNA TGTGCCAGCAGCTTCGGGACAGGGGTCGGTGGGGCCAACGTCCTGACTTTC.

This clonotype occurred a few times. The genes are TRBV5-1 and TRBJ2-5; 8 nucleotides line up with TRBD1. The CDR3 runs to 15 residues. After removal of 0 bases from V and 5 bases from J, the junction contained 6 bases not matched to a gene. Germline values: CDR1 SGHRS, CDR2 YFSETQ. The DNA of the CDR3 is TGCGCCAGCAGCTTGGGACAGGGGTCGGCGGAGACCCAGTACTTC. It codes for CASSLGQGSAETQYF.

The gene calls are TRBV11-2 and TRBJ2-1, with no clear D. CDR1 and CDR2 from the germline V gene are SGHAT and FQNNGV. This CDR3 has 14 residues. Trimming left V 5 bases short and J 0 bases short, with 8 bases between. The CDR3 loop is CASSLISSYNEQFF. Here the CDR3 DNA reads TGTGCCAGCAGCCTAATAAGCTCCTACAATGAGCAGTTCTTC.

The gene calls are TRBV12-3 or TRBV12-4 and TRBJ2-7; 12 positions match TRBD2. Unmatched junction bases numbered 7, after V lost 5 bases and J lost 5 bases. The CDR3 is 15 amino acids. The chain's CDR3 is CASSVTSGGSHEQYF. In DNA form, the CDR3 reads TGTGCCAGCAGTGTGACTAGCGGGGGATCCCACGAGCAGTACTTC.

The chain uses TRBV5-1 and TRBJ1-2, with D maybe TRBD1 (6 bases). Trimming took 5 bases from V and 8 from J, leaving 13 bases between them. CDR1 is SGHRS and CDR2 is YFSETQ in the germline V gene. The CDR3 is made up of 12 amino acids. CDR3 amino acids: CASSQAGVGYTF. CDR3 sequence (DNA): TGCGCCAGCAGTCAGGCAGGGGTAGGCTACACCTTC.

This clonotype was counted many times. The V call is TRBV12-3 or TRBV12-4, the J call TRBJ2-7; no clear D. The CDR3 covers 16 residues. The V end was cut by 3 bases, the J end by 5 bases, with 20 bases between. The DNA of the CDR3 is TGTGCCAGCAGTTTGGGTTCCTCTTGGCCGTACGACGAGCAGTACTTC. Its protein is CASSLGSSWPYDEQYF.

This clonotype was seen many times. The V call is TRBV5-4, the J call TRBJ1-1; D is unresolved. The germline gives CDR1 SGHNT, CDR2 YYREEE (reference sequence). This CDR3 region has 14 residues. V was trimmed by 3 bases and J by 6 bases, leaving 15 bases between them. CDR3 coding DNA: TGTGCCAGCAGCTCCTTCGGGAGGGCTGCTGAAGCTTTCTTT. Protein sequence: CASSSFGRAAEAFF.

This clonotype has more than one count but fewer than ten. The chain carries TRBV3-1 and TRBJ2-6, with D hard to call. Germline assignment: CDR1 LGHDT and CDR2 YNNKEL (reference sequence). The length of the CDR3 is 19 residues. V was pared by 0 bases and J by 0 bases, with 15 bases between. CDR3 sequence (DNA): TGTGCCAGCAGCCAAGAAGGGCGTTGGTTCTTCTCTGGGGCCAACGTCCTGACTTTC. This codes for CASSQEGRWFFSGANVLTF. The whole variable domain, filled in from reference TRBV3-1 and TRBJ2-6, reads DTAVSQTPKYLVTQMGNDKSIKCEQNLGHDTMYWYKQDSKKFLKIMFSYNNKELIINETVPNRFSPKSPDKAHLNLHINSLELGDSAVYFCASSQEGRWFFSGANVLTFGAGSRLTVL.

Note on this clonotype: An end of the junction differs from the germline gene, which may be a read error. The chain uses TRBV6-5 and TRBJ1-2, with a weak D call TRBD1 (5 bases). The germline CDR1 and CDR2 sequences are MNHEY and SVGAGI. The length of the CDR3 is 17 residues. The CDR3 region is CASGYRQQPPINYGYTF. The CDR3 nucleotides read TGTGCCAGCGGTTACCGACAGCAACCTCCAATTAACTATGGCTACACCTTC.

This clonotype was counted at least ten times. The V call is TRBV7-2, the J call TRBJ2-7; D is unresolved. V lost 1 base and J lost 3, with 10 bases in between. Germline-derived CDR1 and CDR2 are SGHTA and FQGNSA. There are 14 residues in the CDR3. The CDR3 sequence: CASSLEPRLYEQYF. In DNA, the CDR3 is TGTGCCAGCAGCTTAGAACCACGGCTCTACGAGCAGTACTTC.

The rearrangement joins TRBV7-9 to TRBJ2-3, with D unclear. V lost 2 bases, J lost 6 bases, and 9 bases lay in between. In germline, CDR1 is SEHNR, CDR2 FQNEAQ (reference sequence). The CDR3 covers 13 residues. The DNA for the CDR3 is TGTGCCAGCAGCTTATTGGCGAGGGATACGCAGTATTTT. Protein: CASSLLARDTQYF.

The CDR3 reads CSARDPSTDTQYF. The CDR3 DNA sequence: TGCAGTGCTAGAGATCCCAGCACAGATACGCAGTATTTT. The chain is built from TRBV20-1 and TRBJ2-3, with D hard to call. V gave up 0 bases and J gave up 0 bases, with 4 bases separating them. The CDR3 length is 13 residues. The germline CDR1 and CDR2 sequences are DFQATT and SNEGSKA (reference sequence).

This clonotype was observed many times. The rearrangement links TRBV20-1 to TRBJ1-1, with a tentative D call TRBD1 (5 bases). Germline assignment: CDR1 DFQATT and CDR2 SNEGSKA (reference sequence). CDR3 length equals 12 residues. V lost 6 bases to trimming and J lost 1 base, with 9 bases between them. The CDR3 region is CSAWRGNTEAFF. The CDR3 DNA follows: TGCAGTGCATGGAGGGGGAACACTGAAGCTTTCTTT.

The rearrangement uses TRBV29-1 and TRBJ2-7, with 10 bases matching TRBD1. Germline V lookup: CDR1 SQVTM, CDR2 ANQGSEA. This CDR3 has 13 residues. The ends lost 8 bases at V and 1 base at J; junction bases unmatched: 5. CDR3 bases: TGCAGCTTCCGGGACAGGGGATCCTACGAGCAGTACTTC. Translating gives CSFRDRGSYEQYF.

The V call is TRBV5-1, the J call TRBJ1-3; D is unresolved. The germline V and J ends were trimmed by 0 bases and 0 bases, with 4 bases remaining between them. This CDR3 is built from 14 residues. The germline gives CDR1 SGHRS, CDR2 YFSETQ. DNA for the CDR3: TGCGCCAGCAGCTTGGACTTCTCTGGAAACACCATATATTTT. It translates to CASSLDFSGNTIYF.

This clonotype was detected only a few times. This chain connects TRBV2 to TRBJ1-1; 10 bases fit TRBD1. Germline loops: CDR1 SNHLY, CDR2 FYNNEI. The CDR3 contains 14 residues. The ends lost 4 bases at V and 4 bases at J; junction bases unmatched: 3. As DNA, the CDR3 is TGTGCCAGCAGTGGACAGGGGGCGCGCACTGAAGCTTTCTTT. Translation: CASSGQGARTEAFF.

The chain recombines TRBV20-1 with TRBJ2-7; D gene uncertain. The CDR3 sequence is 15 residues long. Trimming removed 0 bases from V and 0 bases from J, with 12 bases in between. Germline loops: CDR1 DFQATT, CDR2 SNEGSKA (reference sequence). In DNA form, the CDR3 reads TGCAGTGCTAGAGATCACGAAATTGACTCCTACGAGCAGTACTTC. Protein product: CSARDHEIDSYEQYF.

The chain uses TRBV5-1 and TRBJ2-2; D uncertain. The CDR3 has 16 amino acids. The V end was cut by 4 bases, the J end by 2 bases, with 15 bases between. Germline V gene lookup returns CDR1 SGHRS and CDR2 YFSETQ. The CDR3 spells CASSVFPAENTGELFF. In nucleotides, the CDR3 is TGCGCCAGCAGCGTCTTCCCTGCCGAAAACACCGGGGAGCTGTTTTTT.

The V gene is TRBV6-2 or TRBV6-3, the J gene TRBJ1-1; maybe TRBD1 (6 bases). V lost 1 base and J lost 3, with 9 bases in between. The CDR3 length is 14 residues. Per the germline V gene, CDR1 is MNHEY and CDR2 is SVGEGT. CDR3 nucleotide sequence: TGTGCCAGCAGTTACTGGGGGGCGGACACTGAAGCTTTCTTT. It yields the protein CASSYWGADTEAFF.

In its sample, this clonotype was seen many times. The V gene is TRBV2, the J gene TRBJ2-5, with D perhaps TRBD1 (6 bases). Germline V gene sequence: CDR1 SNHLY, CDR2 FYNNEI. This CDR3 has 12 amino acids. V was shortened by 11 bases and J by 4 bases, with 14 bases between the two germline ends. As DNA, the CDR3 is TGTGCCGTAAGGACAGTCGCAGAGACCCAGTACTTC. It is translated as CAVRTVAETQYF.

The chain is built from TRBV10-2 and TRBJ2-2; D ambiguous. Deletions cut 0 bases from V and 6 bases from J, with 11 bases between. The V gene's germline CDR1 is WSHSY and CDR2 SAAADI. This CDR3 has 15 amino acids. The CDR3 loop reads CASSESRPAAGELFF. The CDR3, as DNA: TGCGCCAGCAGTGAGTCACGCCCCGCGGCCGGGGAGCTGTTTTTT.

This clonotype was observed at least ten times. The chain is built from TRBV6-5 and TRBJ2-3; 7 bases align to TRBD2. With 2 bases clipped from V and 1 base from J, the junction kept 0 bases outside the gene matches. This CDR3 is built from 14 residues. Germline loops: CDR1 MNHEY, CDR2 SVGAGI. CDR3 DNA sequence: TGTGCCAGCAGTTACGCGGGAGGCACAGATACGCAGTATTTT. This codes for CASSYAGGTDTQYF.

The chain carries TRBV19 and TRBJ2-1; no reliable D call. CDR3 size: 13 residues. The germline V and J ends were trimmed by 3 bases and 4 bases, with 7 bases remaining between them. The V gene's germline CDR1 is LNHDA and CDR2 SQIVND (reference sequence). DNA of the CDR3: TGTGCCAGTAGTATTGGAGTTTACAATGAGCAGTTCTTC. Translated, it gives CASSIGVYNEQFF.

This clonotype was counted many times. The CDR3 nucleotides are TGTGCCAGCAGTCAGCACGGGGGGACTTCTAGAGATACGCAGTATTTT. It encodes CASSQHGGTSRDTQYF. The V gene is TRBV6-1, the J gene TRBJ2-3; TRBD2 aligns across 7 bases. This CDR3 comprises 16 residues. V lost 5 bases to trimming and J lost 5 bases; unmatched junction nucleotides: 13. The germline V gene encodes CDR1 MNHNS and CDR2 SASEGT.